This T cell receptor (beta chain) appears in the sequencing data of a study of T cell repertoires in ileal Crohn's disease. The CDR3 has 16 residues. CDR1 SEHNR and CDR2 FQNEAQ come from the germline V gene (reference sequence). Trimming cost V 6 bases and J 4 bases; bases outside gene matches: 11. To note about this clone: Its antigen is not identified.

Study results and caveats: Compared with non-smokers, active smokers at surgery showed more clonal expansions. Clonality above 26.8% at surgery always came with endoscopic recurrence.

TCRdb's copy holds only in-frame clones and misses some; the assay was immunoSEQ multiplex PCR. The table has tens of thousands of clones, roughly three quarters seen once. The TCR was taken from an adult with Crohn's disease. The sample comprised ileal tissue. The chain couples TRBV7-9 to TRBJ1-4; 7 bases map to TRBD1. The CDR3 sequence is CASREGQVVNNEKLFF. The CDR3 DNA sequence: TGTGCCAGCAGGGAAGGACAGGTTGTTAATAATGAAAAACTGTTTTTT.